A single sample gave rise to the 9 T cell receptor beta chains below, sequenced in a study of spatial heterogeneity in lung cancer. One entry per CDR3 protein, called by TCRdb with MiXCR from the 5' RACE reads. Of about 36,000 distinct CDR3 sequences in the sample, more than 6.5% are singletons; the top ten hold about 9.4%. As for time point: blood at routine non-recurrence follow-up after resection. Sequenced material: PBMCs, taken at follow-up. Every receptor here comes from a male donor with early-stage non-small cell lung cancer.

This clonotype was counted ten times or more. One junction end disagrees with the germline gene, perhaps due to a read error. The chain has TRBV27 and TRBJ1-2; TRBD1 matches 7 bases. The CDR3 consists of 14 residues. Germline-derived CDR1 and CDR2 are MNHEY and SMNVEV (reference sequence). CDR3 amino acids: CASSLSQGGYGYTF. The CDR3 nucleotides read TGTGCCAGCAGTCTATCTCAGGGGGGCTATGGCTACACCTTC.

The chain combines TRBV21-1 with TRBJ1-4. TRBV21-1 represents a pseudogene. The CDR3 has 18 residues. CDR3 protein: CASRKGPRGDSTNEKLFF. CDR3 bases: TGTGCCAGCAGAAAGGGACCGCGAGGTGATTCAACTAATGAAAAACTGTTTTTT.

This clonotype was counted a few times. The chain is built from TRBV3-1 and TRBJ2-2; D perhaps matches TRBD2 (6 bases). CDR3 length: 14 residues. CDR1 and CDR2 from the germline V gene are LGHDT and YNNKEL (reference sequence). Trimming left V 6 bases short and J 4 bases short, with 12 bases between. CDR3 region: CASRSPEGTGELFF. CDR3 in DNA: TGTGCCAGCAGGAGCCCGGAGGGCACCGGGGAGCTGTTTTTT.

This clonotype has a count of ten or more. The chain combines TRBV4-2 with TRBJ1-3; no definite D call. The ends were cut back, 0 bases at V and 0 bases at J, with 9 bases in the middle. Germline-derived CDR1 and CDR2 are LGHNA and YNFKEQ. The CDR3 is 16 amino acids. The DNA for the CDR3 is TGTGCCAGCAGCCAAGATCTATTATTCTCTGGAAACACCATATATTTT. Translated: CASSQDLLFSGNTIYF.

This clonotype was observed a handful of times. The V call is TRBV7-9, the J call TRBJ2-5, with 8 bases identical to TRBD2. From germline, CDR1 is SEHNR and CDR2 FQNEAQ (reference sequence). The junction had 10 bases not matched to a gene; V was cut back by 1 base and J by 6 bases. This CDR3 spans 16 amino acids. The CDR3 sequence: CASSLVDSGGVKTQYF. Written as DNA, the CDR3 is TGTGCCAGCAGCTTAGTTGACAGCGGGGGTGTAAAGACCCAGTACTTC.

This clonotype appeared many times. J is TRBJ2-1 and V is TRBV16, with 11 bases lining up with TRBD2. Losses at the gene ends were 4 bases for V and 1 base for J; bases not matched to a gene: 9. The CDR3 is 18 amino acids. Germline assignment: CDR1 KGHSY and CDR2 FQNENV. The CDR3 is CASSPHLAGGKSYNEQFF. For the CDR3, the DNA is TGTGCCAGCAGCCCCCATCTAGCGGGGGGAAAATCCTACAATGAGCAGTTCTTC.

This clonotype appeared many times. The gene calls are TRBV30 and TRBJ1-6; 7 nucleotides match TRBD1. The CDR3 is 15 residues long. Trimming at V came to 2 bases and at J to 4 bases, leaving 5 bases not matched to a gene. Germline loops: CDR1 GTSNPN, CDR2 SVGIG (reference sequence). The CDR3 is CAWSIQGTYNSPLHF. CDR3 DNA sequence: TGTGCCTGGAGTATACAGGGGACTTATAATTCACCCCTCCACTTT.

This clonotype was seen ten or more times. The chain has TRBV11-2 and TRBJ1-4; D is ambiguous. CDR1 and CDR2 (germline): SGHAT, FQNNGV. V lost 1 base to trimming and J lost 7 bases, with 13 bases between them. There are 15 residues in the CDR3. Written as DNA, the CDR3 is TGTGCCAGCAGCTTAGGCCCCCGGGAAACTGAAAAACTGTTTTTT. Protein product: CASSLGPRETEKLFF.

This clonotype was counted many times. This sequence joins TRBV13 and TRBJ2-3; 8 nucleotides match TRBD1. This CDR3 has 15 residues. V lost 5 bases and J lost 2; bases outside the gene matches: 6. The germline V gene encodes CDR1 PRHDT and CDR2 FYEKMQ (reference sequence). For the CDR3, the DNA is TGTGCCAGCAGCCGACAGGGGTCCTTCACAGATACGCAGTATTTT. Translation gives CASSRQGSFTDTQYF.